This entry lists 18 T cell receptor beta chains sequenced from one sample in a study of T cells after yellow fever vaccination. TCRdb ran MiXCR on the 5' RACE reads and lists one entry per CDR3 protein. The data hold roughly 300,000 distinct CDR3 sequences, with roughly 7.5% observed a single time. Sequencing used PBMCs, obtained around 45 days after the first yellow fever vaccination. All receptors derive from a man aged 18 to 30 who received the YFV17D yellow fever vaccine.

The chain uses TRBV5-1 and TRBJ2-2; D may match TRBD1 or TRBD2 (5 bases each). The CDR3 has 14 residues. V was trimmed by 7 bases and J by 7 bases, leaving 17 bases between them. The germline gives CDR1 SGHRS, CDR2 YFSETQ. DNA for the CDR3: TGCGCCAGCTCAACCGGGGACGTCGGCGGGGAGCTGTTTTTT. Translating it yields CASSTGDVGGELFF.

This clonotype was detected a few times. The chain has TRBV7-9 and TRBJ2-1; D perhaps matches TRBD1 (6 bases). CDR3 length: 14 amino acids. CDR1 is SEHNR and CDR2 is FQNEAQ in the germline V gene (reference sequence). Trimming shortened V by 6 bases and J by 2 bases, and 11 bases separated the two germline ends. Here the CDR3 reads CASRAQGPYNEQFF. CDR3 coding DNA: TGTGCCAGCAGAGCACAGGGCCCCTACAATGAGCAGTTCTTC.

The DNA of the CDR3 is TGTGCCAGCGTGAAATTAGGTCAGGGGACAGATACGCAGTATTTT. It codes for CASVKLGQGTDTQYF. The chain recombines TRBV27 with TRBJ2-3, with D perhaps TRBD1 (6 bases). The CDR3 is 15 residues long. Looked up from germline, CDR1 is MNHEY and CDR2 is SMNVEV (reference sequence). V was trimmed by 8 bases and J by 3 bases, leaving 18 bases between them.

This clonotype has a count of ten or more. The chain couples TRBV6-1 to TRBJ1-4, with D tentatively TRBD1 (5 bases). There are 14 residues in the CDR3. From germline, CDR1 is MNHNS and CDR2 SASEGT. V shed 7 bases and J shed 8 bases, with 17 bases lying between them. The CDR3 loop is CASTLGQGGEKLFF. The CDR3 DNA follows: TGTGCCAGCACCCTAGGGCAGGGAGGCGAAAAACTGTTTTTT.

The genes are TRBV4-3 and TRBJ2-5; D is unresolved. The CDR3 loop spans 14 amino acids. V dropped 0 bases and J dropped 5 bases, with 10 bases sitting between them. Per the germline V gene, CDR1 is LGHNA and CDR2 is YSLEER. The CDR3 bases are TGCGCCAGCAGCCAAGAGGGAACCCTTGAGACCCAGTACTTC. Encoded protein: CASSQEGTLETQYF.

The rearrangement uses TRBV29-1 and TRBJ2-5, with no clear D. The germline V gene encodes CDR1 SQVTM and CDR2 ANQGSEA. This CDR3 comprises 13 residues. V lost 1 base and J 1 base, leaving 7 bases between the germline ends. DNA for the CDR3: TGCAGCGTTGAAGCGGCAGTCCAAGAGACCCAGTACTTC. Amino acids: CSVEAAVQETQYF.

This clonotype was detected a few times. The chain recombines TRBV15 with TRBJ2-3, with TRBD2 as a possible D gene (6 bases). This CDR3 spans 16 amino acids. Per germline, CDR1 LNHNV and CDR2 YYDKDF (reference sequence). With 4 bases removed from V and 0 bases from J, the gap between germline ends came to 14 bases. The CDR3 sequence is CATSTRDWGSTDTQYF. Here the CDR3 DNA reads TGTGCCACCAGCACGAGGGACTGGGGAAGCACAGATACGCAGTATTTT.

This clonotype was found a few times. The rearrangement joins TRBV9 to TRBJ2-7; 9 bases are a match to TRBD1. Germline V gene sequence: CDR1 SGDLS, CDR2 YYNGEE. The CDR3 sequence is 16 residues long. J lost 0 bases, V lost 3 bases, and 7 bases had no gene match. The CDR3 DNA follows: TGTGCCAGCAGCGGGCCCCGGGACAGGGTCTCCTACGAGCAGTACGTC. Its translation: CASSGPRDRVSYEQYV.

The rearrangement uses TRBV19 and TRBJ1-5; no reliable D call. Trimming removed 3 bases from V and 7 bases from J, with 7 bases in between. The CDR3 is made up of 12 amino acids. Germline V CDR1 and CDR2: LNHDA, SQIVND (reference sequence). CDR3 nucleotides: TGTGCCAGTAGTATCGTTGCCCAGCCCCAGCATTTT. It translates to CASSIVAQPQHF.

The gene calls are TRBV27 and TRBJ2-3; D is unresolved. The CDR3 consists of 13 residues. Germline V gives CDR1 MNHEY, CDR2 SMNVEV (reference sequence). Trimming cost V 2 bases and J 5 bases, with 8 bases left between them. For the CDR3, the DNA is TGTGCCAGCAGTTTAGGGGTGGGAGATACGCAGTATTTT. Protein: CASSLGVGDTQYF.

CDR3 in amino acids: CASRPGQGGTEAFF. The CDR3 coding sequence is TGTGCCAGCAGGCCGGGACAGGGAGGCACTGAAGCTTTCTTT. The chain couples TRBV12-3 or TRBV12-4 to TRBJ1-1; TRBD1 matches 9 bases. This CDR3 contains 14 residues. After removal of 6 bases from V and 4 bases from J, the junction contained 6 bases not matched to a gene.

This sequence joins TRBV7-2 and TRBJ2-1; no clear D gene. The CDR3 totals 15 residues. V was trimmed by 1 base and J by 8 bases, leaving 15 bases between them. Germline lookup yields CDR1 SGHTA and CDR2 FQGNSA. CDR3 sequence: CASSLVFTVGDEQFF. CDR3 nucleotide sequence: TGTGCCAGCAGCTTAGTTTTCACGGTCGGAGATGAGCAGTTCTTC. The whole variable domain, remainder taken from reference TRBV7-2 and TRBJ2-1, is GAGVSQSPSNKVTEKGKDVELRCDPISGHTALYWYRQSLGQGLEFLIYFQGNSAPDKSGLPSDRFSAERTGGSVSTLTIQRTQQEDSAVYLCASSLVFTVGDEQFFGPGTRLTVL.

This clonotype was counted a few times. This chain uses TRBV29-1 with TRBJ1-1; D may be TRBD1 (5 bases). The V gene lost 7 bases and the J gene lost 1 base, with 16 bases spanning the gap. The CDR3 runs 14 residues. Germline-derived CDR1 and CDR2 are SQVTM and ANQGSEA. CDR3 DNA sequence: TGCAGCGCTGGGGGGAGCCAATGGAACACTGAAGCTTTCTTT. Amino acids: CSAGGSQWNTEAFF.

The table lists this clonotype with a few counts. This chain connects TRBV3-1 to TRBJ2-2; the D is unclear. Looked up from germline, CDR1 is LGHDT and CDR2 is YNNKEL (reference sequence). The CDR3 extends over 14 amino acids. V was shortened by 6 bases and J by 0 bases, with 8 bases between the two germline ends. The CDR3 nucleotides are TGTGCCAGCAGTGACGGCCCGAACACCGGGGAGCTGTTTTTT. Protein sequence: CASSDGPNTGELFF.

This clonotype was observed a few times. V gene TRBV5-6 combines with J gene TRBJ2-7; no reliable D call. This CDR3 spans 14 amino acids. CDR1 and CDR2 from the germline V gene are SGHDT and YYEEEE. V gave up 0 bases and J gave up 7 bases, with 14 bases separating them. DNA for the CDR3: TGTGCCAGCAGCTTGGAGGCGGCGCCGAGGGAGCAGTACTTC. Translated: CASSLEAAPREQYF.

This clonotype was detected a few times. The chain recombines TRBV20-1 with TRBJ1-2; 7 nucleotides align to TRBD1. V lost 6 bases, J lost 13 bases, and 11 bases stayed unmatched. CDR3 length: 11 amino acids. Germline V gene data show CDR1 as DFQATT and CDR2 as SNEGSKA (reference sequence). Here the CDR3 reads CSAPTGPPFTF. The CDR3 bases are TGCAGTGCCCCGACAGGGCCCCCCTTCACCTTC.

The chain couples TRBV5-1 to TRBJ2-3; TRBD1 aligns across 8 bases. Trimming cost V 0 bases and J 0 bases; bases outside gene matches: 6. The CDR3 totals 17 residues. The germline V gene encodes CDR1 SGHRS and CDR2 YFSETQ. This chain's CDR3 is CASSLGHGTGSTDTQYF. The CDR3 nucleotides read TGCGCCAGCAGCTTGGGACATGGGACAGGTAGCACAGATACGCAGTATTTT.

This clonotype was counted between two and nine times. The DNA for the CDR3 is TGCGCCAGCAGCTTGACAACAGGGAGTATCGGGGAGCTGTTTTTT. Translating gives CASSLTTGSIGELFF. V usage is TRBV5-1 and J usage is TRBJ2-2; a possible D gene is TRBD1 (6 bases). CDR1 is SGHRS and CDR2 is YFSETQ in the germline V gene. This CDR3 is built from 15 residues. V was trimmed by 1 base and J by 7 bases, leaving 14 bases between them.